This paragraph reports one T cell receptor beta chain. Its antigen is not yet known. Per-nucleotide qualities are absent, and no much larger clonotype sits a single base away. Using the deep immunoSEQ assay, multiplex PCR amplified TCR CDR3 regions from genomic DNA. Genomic DNA extracted from each cell subset was distributed evenly over all wells of several immunoSEQ 96-well plates, and each plate served as one replicate. For sorted subsets, around 200 ng genomic DNA, equal to tens of thousands of T cell genomes, was loaded into each replicate PCR. The purified libraries were quantified using a Qubit 3.0 fluorometer, sized with a Bioanalyzer 2100, and then quantified again using the KAPA Library Quantification kit. A separate single-read 150-cycle Illumina NextSeq 550 flow cell was used to sequence each immunoSEQ 96-well plate. From the authors' description of their analysis: Because the immunoSEQ output held only junctional sequences and lacked quality scores, the filtering could not match the filtering applied to full-length reads. Sequences were annotated with PyIR, a Python wrapper for IgBLAST v1.9, and V/J genes and CDR3 were assigned using IMGT germline references. Reads with weak V/J assignments (E-value above 1e-6), missing CDR3, stop codons, out-of-frame junctions, or ambiguous translated residues were removed. V3J clonotypes were defined as sequences sharing an identical inferred V gene, J gene, and CDR3 amino acid sequence. Percentage overlap between repertoires was computed as shared unique clonotypes divided by the size of the smaller repertoire. RTK rarefaction, the Chao1 estimator, and Recon v2.1 estimates of unobserved clonotypes were used to assess repertoire richness. Generation probabilities were computed with OLGA for all TCRbeta clonotypes obtained by the gDNA method from a handful of donors. Sourced from immuneACCESS, this table was stored by TCRdb with only in-frame sequences that have V and J called. A share of the clones is absent; for the studies checked, an unresolved V gene accounts for under half, and the remainder has no known explanation. V, J and clone size derive from that table, while D and trimming were established from the DNA sequence. Counted in this sample were millions of clones; about 93% of them appeared once. In total, the top ten clones hold around 1.7% of the sample.

CD8 naive samples were obtained by positive selection for CCR7 among CD45RO-negative cells, yielding a CD45RA+CCR7+ population from which TemRA cells were excluded. Healthy HIV-negative adults with no recently reported acute infections or vaccinations were included as donors. Every donor was a Caucasian adult residing in Nashville, Tennessee, USA. Blood was collected by leukapheresis, and PBMCs were isolated by Ficoll-Histopaque density gradient centrifugation and then cryopreserved in liquid nitrogen vapor phase. Analytical flow cytometry was used to check the purity and quantity of each magnetically sorted T cell population. Genomic DNA was isolated from each sorted fraction and quantified by UV absorbance on a Nanodrop 2000c. The data are from a study of shared clonotypes between healthy human individuals (dated by TCRdb to about 2020). As for the study more broadly: A couple of women and a few men aged 18 to 49 years were included in the cohort. To increase sequencing depth and limit assay-specific biases, TCR repertoire library preparation and sequencing were carried out by different laboratories using diverse techniques. Per donor, three plates each were used for CD4 naive and CD4 memory, two for CD8 naive, and one for CD8 memory. To estimate repertoire size and how much clonotype sharing occurs between individuals, the study deeply sequenced the blood TCR repertoires of several healthy adults. Per donor, leukapheresis produced somewhere between about 0.85 and 9.5 billion PBMCs. The study at large found these results: Across four donors, roughly 5.4% of naive CD4, approximately 3.6% of naive CD8, roughly 2.3% of memory CD4, and under 0.45% of memory CD8 clonotypes were shared. Naive subsets generally had larger estimated clonotype richness than memory subsets did. Sampling was limited to blood, and TCR repertoires in tissue likely differ from TCR repertoires in blood. Compared with non-shared clonotypes, the clonotypes found in all four sorted-subset donors had higher generation probabilities. The small number of donors limited the genetic and exposure-history diversity represented. Pairwise subsampling indicated that sequencing depth was expected to affect the degree of clonotype sharing among donors. Even with the large sequencing depth, rarefaction of the sorted-subset datasets indicated that sequencing was incomplete.

CDR1 and CDR2 are drawn from the germline V gene (reference sequence): SEHNR, FQNEAQ. Germline trimming amounts to 5 bases on V and 4 bases on J, with 4 as the count of junction bases outside the gene matches. From the cysteine up to the phenylalanine, the CDR3 has a length of 14 residues. Of all the DNA, just the CDR3 is kept, 42 bases in frame from base 1. Specimen: naive CD8+ T cells from PBMCs. This sample's cell subset or site label indicates: CD45RA+CCR7+. The sequence was collected from a man aged 18 to 29 in good health. Some clones in this sample may be carry-over from other donors' samples. Recombination linked TRBV7-9 to TRBJ2-5; 10 central nucleotides agree with TRBD2. The nucleotide sequence is given as TGTGCCAGCAGCAAAGCGGGAGGGCCAGAGACCCAGTACTTC. It encodes CASSKAGGPETQYF. Joined to the reference TRBV7-9 and TRBJ2-5 proteins, this CDR3 gives the full variable domain: DTGVSQNPRHKITKRGQNVTFRCDPISEHNRLYWYRQTLGQGPEFLTYFQNEAQLEKSRLLSDRFSAERPKGSFSTLEIQRTEQGDSAMYLCASSKAGGPETQYFGPGTRLLVL.